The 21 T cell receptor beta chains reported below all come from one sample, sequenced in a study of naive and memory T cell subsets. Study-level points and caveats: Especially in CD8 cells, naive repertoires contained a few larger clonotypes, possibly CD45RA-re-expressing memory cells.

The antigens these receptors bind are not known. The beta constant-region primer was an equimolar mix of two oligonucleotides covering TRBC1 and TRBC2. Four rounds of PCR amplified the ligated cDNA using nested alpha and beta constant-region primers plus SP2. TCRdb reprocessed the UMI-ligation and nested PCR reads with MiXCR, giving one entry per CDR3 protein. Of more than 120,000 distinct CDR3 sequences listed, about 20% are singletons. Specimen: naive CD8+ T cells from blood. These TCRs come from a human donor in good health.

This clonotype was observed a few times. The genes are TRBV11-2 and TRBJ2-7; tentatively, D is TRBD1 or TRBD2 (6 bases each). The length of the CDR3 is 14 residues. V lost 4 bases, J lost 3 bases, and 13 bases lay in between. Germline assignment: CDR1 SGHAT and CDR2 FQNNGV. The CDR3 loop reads CASSYDGGGYEQYF. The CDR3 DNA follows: TGTGCCAGCAGCTATGACGGAGGGGGCTACGAGCAGTACTTC.

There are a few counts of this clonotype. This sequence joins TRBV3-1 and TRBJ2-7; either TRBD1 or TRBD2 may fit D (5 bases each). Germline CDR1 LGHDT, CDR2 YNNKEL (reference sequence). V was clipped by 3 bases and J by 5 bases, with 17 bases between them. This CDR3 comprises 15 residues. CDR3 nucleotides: TGTGCCAGCAGCCAGGCAGAGGGGCGTAAGAACGAGCAGTACTTC. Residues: CASSQAEGRKNEQYF.

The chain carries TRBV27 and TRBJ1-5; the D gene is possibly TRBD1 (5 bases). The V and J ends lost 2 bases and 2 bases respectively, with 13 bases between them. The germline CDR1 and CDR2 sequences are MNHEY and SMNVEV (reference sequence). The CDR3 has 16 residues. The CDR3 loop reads CASSLVGGIGNQPQHF. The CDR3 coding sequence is TGTGCCAGCAGTTTAGTCGGGGGTATCGGCAATCAGCCCCAGCATTTT.

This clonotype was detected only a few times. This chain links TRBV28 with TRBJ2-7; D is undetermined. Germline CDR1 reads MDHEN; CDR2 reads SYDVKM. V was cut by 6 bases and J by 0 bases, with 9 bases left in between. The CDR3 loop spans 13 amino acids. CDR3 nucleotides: TGTGCCAGCAGCCCGATTAGCTCCTACGAGCAGTACTTC. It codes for CASSPISSYEQYF.

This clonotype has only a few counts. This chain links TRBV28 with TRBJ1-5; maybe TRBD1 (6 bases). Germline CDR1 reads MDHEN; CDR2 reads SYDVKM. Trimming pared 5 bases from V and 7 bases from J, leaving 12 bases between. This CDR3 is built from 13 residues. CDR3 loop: CASSPAGEQPQHF. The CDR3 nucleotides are TGTGCCAGCAGTCCCGCAGGGGAACAGCCCCAGCATTTT.

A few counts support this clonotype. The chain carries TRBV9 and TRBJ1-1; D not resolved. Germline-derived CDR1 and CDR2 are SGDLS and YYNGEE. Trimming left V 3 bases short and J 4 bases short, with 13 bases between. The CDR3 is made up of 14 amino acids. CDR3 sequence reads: CASSEFYDGTEAFF. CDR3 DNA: TGTGCCAGCAGCGAGTTCTACGACGGCACTGAAGCTTTCTTT.

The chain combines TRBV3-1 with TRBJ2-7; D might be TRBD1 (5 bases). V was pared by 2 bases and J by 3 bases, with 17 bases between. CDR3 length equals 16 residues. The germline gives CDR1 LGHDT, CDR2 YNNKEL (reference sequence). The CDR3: CASSQPGQGQFYEQYF. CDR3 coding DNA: TGTGCCAGCAGCCAACCAGGGCAGGGCCAATTCTACGAGCAGTACTTC.

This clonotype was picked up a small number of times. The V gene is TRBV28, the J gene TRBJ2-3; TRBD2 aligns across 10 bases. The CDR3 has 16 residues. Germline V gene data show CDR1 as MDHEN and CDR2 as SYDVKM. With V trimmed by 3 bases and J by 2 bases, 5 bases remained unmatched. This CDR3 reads CASSLSLAGLTDTQYF. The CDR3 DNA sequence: TGTGCCAGCAGTTTGTCACTAGCGGGACTCACAGATACGCAGTATTTT.

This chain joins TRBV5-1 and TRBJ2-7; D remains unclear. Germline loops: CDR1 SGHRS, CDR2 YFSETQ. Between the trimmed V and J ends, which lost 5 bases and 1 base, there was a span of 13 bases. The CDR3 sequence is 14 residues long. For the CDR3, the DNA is TGCGCCAGCAGTTTCTTGGGTGGTTCCTACGAGCAGTACTTC. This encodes CASSFLGGSYEQYF.

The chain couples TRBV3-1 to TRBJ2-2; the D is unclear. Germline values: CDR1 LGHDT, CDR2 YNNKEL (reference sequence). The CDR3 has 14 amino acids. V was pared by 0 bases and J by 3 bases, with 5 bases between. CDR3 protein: CASSQDSDTGELFF. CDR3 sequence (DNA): TGTGCCAGCAGCCAAGATTCGGACACCGGGGAGCTGTTTTTT.

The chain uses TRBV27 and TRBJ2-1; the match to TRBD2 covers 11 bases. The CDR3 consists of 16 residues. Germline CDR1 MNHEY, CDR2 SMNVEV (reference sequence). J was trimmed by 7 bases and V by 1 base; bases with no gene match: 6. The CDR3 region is CASSLFQTSGINEQFF. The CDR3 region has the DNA TGTGCCAGCAGTTTATTTCAGACTAGCGGGATAAATGAGCAGTTCTTC.

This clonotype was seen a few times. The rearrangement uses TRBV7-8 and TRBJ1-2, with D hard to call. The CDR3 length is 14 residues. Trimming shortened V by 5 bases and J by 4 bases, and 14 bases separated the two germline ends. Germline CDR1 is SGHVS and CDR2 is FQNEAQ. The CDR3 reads CASSQSGRGYGYTF. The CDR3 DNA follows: TGTGCCAGCAGCCAAAGTGGCAGAGGCTATGGCTACACCTTC.

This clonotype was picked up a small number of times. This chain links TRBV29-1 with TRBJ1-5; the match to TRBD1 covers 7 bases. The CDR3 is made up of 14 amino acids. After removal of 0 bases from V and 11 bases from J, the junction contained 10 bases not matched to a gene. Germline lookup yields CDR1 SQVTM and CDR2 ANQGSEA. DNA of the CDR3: TGCAGCGTTGAAGAACGTCAGGGGGTGACGACCCAGCATTTT. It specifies CSVEERQGVTTQHF.

The chain's CDR3 is CASSLVFGLAGASNEQFF. The CDR3, as DNA: TGTGCCAGCAGTTTAGTTTTCGGGCTAGCGGGAGCTAGTAATGAGCAGTTCTTC. The V and J genes are TRBV12-3 or TRBV12-4 and TRBJ2-1; 10 bases are a match to TRBD2. This CDR3 region has 18 residues. Losses at the gene ends were 1 base for V and 7 bases for J; bases not matched to a gene: 13.

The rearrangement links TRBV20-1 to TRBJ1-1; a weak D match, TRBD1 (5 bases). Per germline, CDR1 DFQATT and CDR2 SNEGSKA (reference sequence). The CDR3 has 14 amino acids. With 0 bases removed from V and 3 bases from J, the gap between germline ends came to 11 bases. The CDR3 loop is CSARDPGGYTEAFF. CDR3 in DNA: TGCAGTGCTAGAGATCCCGGGGGTTACACTGAAGCTTTCTTT.

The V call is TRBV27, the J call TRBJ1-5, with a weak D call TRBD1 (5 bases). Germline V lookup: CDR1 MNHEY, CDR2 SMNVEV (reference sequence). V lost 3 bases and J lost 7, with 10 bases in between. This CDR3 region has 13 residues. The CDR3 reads CASSLEGIQPQHF. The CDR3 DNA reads TGTGCCAGCAGTTTGGAGGGGATCCAGCCCCAGCATTTT.

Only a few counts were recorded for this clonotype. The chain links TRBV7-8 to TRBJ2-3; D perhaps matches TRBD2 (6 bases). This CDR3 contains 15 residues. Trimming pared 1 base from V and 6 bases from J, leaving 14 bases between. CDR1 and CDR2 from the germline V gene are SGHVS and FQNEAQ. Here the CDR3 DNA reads TGTGCCAGCAGCTTAGAGCTAGCGTTCGCGGATACGCAGTATTTT. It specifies CASSLELAFADTQYF.

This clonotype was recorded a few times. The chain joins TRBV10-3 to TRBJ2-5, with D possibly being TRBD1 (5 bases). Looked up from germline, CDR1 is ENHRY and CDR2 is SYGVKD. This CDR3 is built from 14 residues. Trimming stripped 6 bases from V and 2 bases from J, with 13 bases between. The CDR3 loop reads CAIREGADQETQYF. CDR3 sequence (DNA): TGTGCCATCAGGGAAGGGGCGGATCAAGAGACCCAGTACTTC.

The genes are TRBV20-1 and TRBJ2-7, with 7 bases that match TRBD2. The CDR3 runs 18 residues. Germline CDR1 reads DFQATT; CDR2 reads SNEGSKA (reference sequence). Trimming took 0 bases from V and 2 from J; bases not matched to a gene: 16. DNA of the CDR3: TGCAGTGCTAGAGATCGCGGCGGGAGAGGTCTAGGGGCCTACGAGCAGTACTTC. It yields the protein CSARDRGGRGLGAYEQYF.

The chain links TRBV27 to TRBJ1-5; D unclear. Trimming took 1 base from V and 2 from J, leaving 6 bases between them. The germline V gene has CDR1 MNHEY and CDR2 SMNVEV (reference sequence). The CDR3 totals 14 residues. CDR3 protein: CASSLYYGNQPQHF. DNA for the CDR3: TGTGCCAGCAGTTTATATTACGGCAATCAGCCCCAGCATTTT.

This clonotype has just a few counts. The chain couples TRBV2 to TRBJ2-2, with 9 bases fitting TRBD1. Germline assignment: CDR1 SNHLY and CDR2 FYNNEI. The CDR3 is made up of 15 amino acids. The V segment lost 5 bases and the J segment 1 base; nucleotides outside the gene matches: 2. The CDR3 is CASSPGQGNTGELFF. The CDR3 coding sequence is TGTGCCAGCAGTCCGGGACAGGGGAACACCGGGGAGCTGTTTTTT.